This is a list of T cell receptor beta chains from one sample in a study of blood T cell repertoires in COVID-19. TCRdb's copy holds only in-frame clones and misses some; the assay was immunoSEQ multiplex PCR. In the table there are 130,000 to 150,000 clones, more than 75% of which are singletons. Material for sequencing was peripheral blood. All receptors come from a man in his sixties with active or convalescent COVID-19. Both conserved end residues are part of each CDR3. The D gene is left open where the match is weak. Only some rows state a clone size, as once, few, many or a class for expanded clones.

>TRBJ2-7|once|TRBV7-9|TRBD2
CASSSRLAGDVTDEQYF
TGTGCCAGCAGCTCGCGACTAGCGGGAGATGTTACAGACGAGCAGTACTTC
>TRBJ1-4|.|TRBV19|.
CASSLQIRVFF
TGTGCCAGTAGCCTACAGATCCGCGTGTTTTTT
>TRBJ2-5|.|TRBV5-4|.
CASSLAGGQETQYF
TGTGCCAGCAGCTTGGCCGGCGGCCAAGAGACCCAGTACTTC
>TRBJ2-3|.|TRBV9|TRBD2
CASSEGGWGRSSTSTDTQYF
TGTGCCAGCAGCGAGGGAGGGTGGGGACGCTCTTCAACTAGCACAGATACGCAGTATTTT
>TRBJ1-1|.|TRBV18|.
CASSPARASEAFF
TGTGCCAGCTCACCGGCCAGGGCGAGTGAAGCTTTCTTT
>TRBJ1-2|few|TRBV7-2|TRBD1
CASSLAGTGSVFYGYTF
TGTGCCAGCAGCTTAGCGGGGACAGGGTCGGTTTTCTATGGCTACACCTTC
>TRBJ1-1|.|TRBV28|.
CASSPGGGRNTEAFF
TGTGCCAGCAGCCCCGGGGGAGGGAGGAACACTGAAGCTTTCTTT
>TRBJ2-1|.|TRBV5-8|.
CASSPGRAYNEQFF
TGTGCCAGCAGCCCGGGGAGAGCCTACAATGAGCAGTTCTTC
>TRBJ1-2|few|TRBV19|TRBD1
CASSIEGQIKSGYTF
TGTGCCAGTAGTATTGAGGGACAGATAAAGAGTGGCTACACCTTC
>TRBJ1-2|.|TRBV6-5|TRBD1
CASTPRTGVNYGYTF
TGTGCCAGCACCCCTCGTACAGGGGTTAACTATGGCTACACCTTC
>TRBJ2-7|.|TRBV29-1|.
CSVAFANSYEQYF
TGCAGCGTCGCGTTTGCCAACTCCTACGAGCAGTACTTC
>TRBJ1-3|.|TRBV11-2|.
CASSLVGGSGNTIYF
TGTGCCAGCAGCTTAGTGGGGGGCTCTGGAAACACCATATATTTT
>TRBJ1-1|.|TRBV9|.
CASSSTPTVNTEAFF
TGTGCCAGCAGCTCAACGCCGACAGTGAACACTGAAGCTTTCTTT
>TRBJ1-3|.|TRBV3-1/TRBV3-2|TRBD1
CASSQATGARSGNTIYF
TGTGCCAGCAGCCAAGCGACAGGGGCTCGCTCTGGAAACACCATATATTTT
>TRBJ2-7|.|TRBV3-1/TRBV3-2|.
CASSQGAPKWRVLLYEQYF
TGTGCCAGCAGCCAAGGGGCCCCGAAGTGGCGGGTCCTGCTCTACGAGCAGTACTTC
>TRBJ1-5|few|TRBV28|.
CASSLGGGNNQPQHF
TGTGCCAGCAGCCTTGGGGGGGGGAACAATCAGCCCCAGCATTTT
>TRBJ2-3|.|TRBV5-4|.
CASSLGGFGGTDTQYF
TGTGCCAGCAGCCTAGGGGGATTCGGCGGGACAGATACGCAGTATTTT